The rows below give T cell receptor beta chains drawn from one sample of a study of response to subunit inactivated influenza vaccine. TCRdb re-analysed the RT-PCR reads in MiXCR, keeping a single row per CDR3 protein. The profile shows about 570,000 distinct CDR3 sequences, approximately 10% of them singletons. The same sample was also studied in work on T cells expressing NK-cell markers.

The material sequenced was PBMCs from blood, taken on the day of vaccination. Every receptor here comes from a man over 45 who received an inactivated influenza vaccine. Both conserved end residues are part of each CDR3. The D gene is left open where the match is weak. Some rows mark clone size as missing; the rest say once, few, many or name a class of expanded clone.

v_gene	d_gene	j_gene	abundance	CDR3nt	CDR3aa
TRBV7-9	-	TRBJ2-1	-	TGTGCCAGCAGCCCCGTCGGGGGTGAGCAGTTCTTC	CASSPVGGEQFF
TRBV6-5	-	TRBJ2-3	-	TGTGCCAGCAGGGGGGCGGATACGCAGTATTTT	CASRGADTQYF
TRBV12-3/TRBV12-4	TRBD1	TRBJ1-2	-	TGTGCCAGCAGTTTAGCCGGGACAGGGGTAGACTATGGCTACACCTTC	CASSLAGTGVDYGYTF
TRBV6-2/TRBV6-3	-	TRBJ2-3	few	TGTGCCAGCAGTTACTCAGGGGTCCCAGATACGCAGTATTTT	CASSYSGVPDTQYF
TRBV28	-	TRBJ1-6	-	TGTGCCAGCAGTTTACTGGGGCTAATCTACTATAATTCACCCCTCCACTTT	CASSLLGLIYYNSPLHF
TRBV28	-	TRBJ2-7	many	TGTGCCAGCAGTTTGAGCGCAGGTTCGGAATCCTACGAGCAGTACTTC	CASSLSAGSESYEQYF
TRBV29-1	TRBD1	TRBJ1-6	few	TGCAGCGTTCAGGGAGGGGGCACAAGGATCCCCGATAATTCACCCCTCCACTTT	CSVQGGGTRIPDNSPLHF
TRBV6-1	-	TRBJ2-7	-	TGTGCCAGCAGTCGGGCGTTGGGGGTCGAGCAGTACTTC	CASSRALGVEQYF
TRBV7-2	TRBD1	TRBJ2-7	-	TGTGCCAGCAGCTGGCGGGACAGGGTCTCCTACGAGCAGTACTTC	CASSWRDRVSYEQYF
TRBV18	TRBD2	TRBJ2-2	many	TGTGCCAGCTCCCGTTCTAGCGGAGCCACGTCCGGGGAGCTGTTTTTT	CASSRSSGATSGELFF
TRBV5-1	TRBD1	TRBJ2-5	many	TGCGCCAGCAGCTCCACAGGGGAAGAGACCCAGTACTTC	CASSSTGEETQYF
TRBV27	-	TRBJ2-7	-	TGTGCCAGCAGTTTCAACCGCTTAGGGTACGAGCAGTACTTC	CASSFNRLGYEQYF
TRBV28	TRBD1	TRBJ2-2	-	TGTGCCAGCAGTTTTAATACGGGACAGGTGAACACCGGGGAGCTGTTTTTT	CASSFNTGQVNTGELFF
TRBV24-1	-	TRBJ2-3	few	TGTGCCACCAGTGATTCCGACGGCACAGATACGCAGTATTTT	CATSDSDGTDTQYF
TRBV20-1	-	TRBJ2-3	-	TGCAGTGCTAGGCCCGGGACCCGCTTAAGTACAGATACGCAGTATTTT	CSARPGTRLSTDTQYF
TRBV4-3	-	TRBJ2-7	-	TGCGCCAGCAGCCAAGATCCGGGGTCGGGATCCTACGAGCAGTACTTC	CASSQDPGSGSYEQYF
TRBV7-2	TRBD2	TRBJ2-5	few	TGTGCCAGCAGCGTTGGACTAGCGGGGGGCCTTGAGACCCAGTACTTC	CASSVGLAGGLETQYF
TRBV15	-	TRBJ2-7	few	TGTGCCACCAGCGCCGGGGCTCCCCTCTACGAGCAGTACTTC	CATSAGAPLYEQYF
TRBV5-1	TRBD1	TRBJ2-6	few	TGCGCCAGCAGCTCCGGGACAGGGTACTCTGGGGCCAACGTCCTGACTTTC	CASSSGTGYSGANVLTF
TRBV4-2	-	TRBJ1-4	-	TGTGCCAGCAGCCAAATGACAGCAACTAATGAAAAACTGTTTTTT	CASSQMTATNEKLFF
TRBV6-1	TRBD1	TRBJ1-1	many	TGTGCCAGCAGTGAATTTACAGGGGGCACTGAAGCTTTCTTT	CASSEFTGGTEAFF
TRBV20-1	TRBD2	TRBJ2-3	many	TGCAGTGCCAGGGGAGGGCTAGCGGGAGCCGGGGATACGCAGTATTTT	CSARGGLAGAGDTQYF
TRBV5-1	TRBD2	TRBJ2-1	few	TGCGCCAGCAGCTTGTTGTCTAGCGGGGGACGGGAGCAGTTCTTC	CASSLLSSGGREQFF
TRBV20-1	TRBD2	TRBJ2-7	-	TGCAGTGCTAGAAACCTAGCGGGGGGCGCCTACGAGCATTACTTC	CSARNLAGGAYEHYF
TRBV20-1	TRBD1	TRBJ2-1	few	TGCAGTGCTAGAGATGGCAGGGGGCCCGTCAATGAGCAGTTCTTC	CSARDGRGPVNEQFF
TRBV11-2	-	TRBJ1-1	-	TGTGCCAGCAGCTTGCTGGGGGTCTGGACTGAAGCTTTCTTT	CASSLLGVWTEAFF
TRBV20-1	-	TRBJ1-1	-	TGCAGTGCTAGATTTGGGGGCTCGAACACTGAAGCTTTCTTT	CSARFGGSNTEAFF
TRBV12-3/TRBV12-4	-	TRBJ2-5	few	TGTGCCAGCAGTTTCGGGCAGTCTACCGGGGAGACCCAGTACTTC	CASSFGQSTGETQYF
TRBV7-8	TRBD1	TRBJ2-1	once	TGTGCCAGCAGCCCAAGACAGGGCCGACCCAAGAATGAGCAGTTCTTC	CASSPRQGRPKNEQFF
TRBV19	-	TRBJ2-1	few	TGTGCCAGTAGTATAGGCACGGAGGCTAGGCGGTTCTTC	CASSIGTEARRFF
TRBV25-1	TRBD1	TRBJ1-3	many	TGTGCCAGCAGTGAAGCCGGGACAGTCTCTGGAAACACCATATATTTT	CASSEAGTVSGNTIYF
TRBV20-1	-	TRBJ2-7	few	TGCAGTGCTACCCGTCCCTACTACGAGCAGTACTTC	CSATRPYYEQYF
TRBV11-2	TRBD1	TRBJ2-7	-	TGTGCCAGCAGCTTAGAGTCCGGGACAGGGTTTCCCTACGAGCAGTACTTC	CASSLESGTGFPYEQYF